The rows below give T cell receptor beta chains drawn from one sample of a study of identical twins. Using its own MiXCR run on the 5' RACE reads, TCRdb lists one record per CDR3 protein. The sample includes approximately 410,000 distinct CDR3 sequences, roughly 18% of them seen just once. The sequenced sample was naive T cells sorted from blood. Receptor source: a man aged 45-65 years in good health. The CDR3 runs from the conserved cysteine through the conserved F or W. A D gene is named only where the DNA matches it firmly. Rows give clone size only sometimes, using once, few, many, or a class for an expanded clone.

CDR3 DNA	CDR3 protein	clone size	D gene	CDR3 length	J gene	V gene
TGCAGTGCTAGAGCCGGGGGAGGGTTCGGCTATGGCTACACCTTC	CSARAGGGFGYGYTF	few	-	15	TRBJ1-2	TRBV20-1
TGTGCCAGCAGCGGAACTAGGTCACACACAGATACGCAGTATTTT	CASSGTRSHTDTQYF	-	-	15	TRBJ2-3	TRBV11-2
TGCGCCAGCAGCCTCCGCAGTGGGACAGGGGACTACGAGCAGTACTTC	CASSLRSGTGDYEQYF	-	TRBD1	16	TRBJ2-7	TRBV5-1
TGTGCCAGCAGTTCCCTCAGTGGGGGATTTAGCACTGAAGCTTTCTTT	CASSSLSGGFSTEAFF	many	-	16	TRBJ1-1	TRBV12-3/TRBV12-4
TGTGCCAGCTCACTGTCCCGGGACAGGGACAATGAGCAGTTCTTC	CASSLSRDRDNEQFF	many	TRBD1	15	TRBJ2-1	TRBV18
TGTGCCAGCAGGAGGACAGGCCCTCAAGCGACCCAGTACTTC	CASRRTGPQATQYF	-	TRBD1	14	TRBJ2-5	TRBV6-1
TGCAGCGCCTCAGAGGGATACAATGAGCAGTTCTTC	CSASEGYNEQFF	many	-	12	TRBJ2-1	TRBV29-1
TGTGCCAGCAGACTTAGCGGGGGCCCGAACAATGAGCAGTTCTTC	CASRLSGGPNNEQFF	-	TRBD2	15	TRBJ2-1	TRBV11-2
TGCGCCAGCAGCTTGGTGTCAGGGGCCCGGGGCTACGAGCAGTACTTC	CASSLVSGARGYEQYF	-	-	16	TRBJ2-7	TRBV5-1
TGTGCCAGCACCCAAGGGGGCAACGGGTATTCACCCCTCCACTTT	CASTQGGNGYSPLHF	few	TRBD1	15	TRBJ1-6	TRBV6-2/TRBV6-3
TGTGCCAGCAGAAGACAGGGAAAAAGGACCGGGGAGCTGTTTTTT	CASRRQGKRTGELFF	-	TRBD1	15	TRBJ2-2	TRBV12-3/TRBV12-4
TGCAGCGTTGAGTTCGCGTCTAGCGGGAGGGAATACGAGCAGTACTTC	CSVEFASSGREYEQYF	few	TRBD2	16	TRBJ2-7	TRBV29-1
TGCGCCAGCAGCAAGCGACAGGGGGCTTCTTCGGTTTTTGAGACCCAGTACTTC	CASSKRQGASSVFETQYF	-	TRBD1	18	TRBJ2-5	TRBV5-1
TGTGCCAGCAGCCAATCCGGGAGCGGGGGGGTTAACAATGAGCAGTTCTTC	CASSQSGSGGVNNEQFF	few	TRBD2	17	TRBJ2-1	TRBV4-2
TGTGCCAGTAGTGATTCCTTACCCTACGAGCAGTACTTC	CASSDSLPYEQYF	few	-	13	TRBJ2-7	TRBV19
TGTGCCAGCAGCGACAGGGCCAGTGAGCAGTTCTTC	CASSDRASEQFF	-	TRBD1	12	TRBJ2-1	TRBV7-2
TGCAGTGCTCCAACCCCCCTGCAGGGGTTGAACACTGAAGCTTTCTTT	CSAPTPLQGLNTEAFF	-	-	16	TRBJ1-1	TRBV20-1
TGTGCCACCACGGACAGGGGGTTTGAGCAGTTCTTC	CATTDRGFEQFF	-	TRBD1	12	TRBJ2-1	TRBV15
TGTGCCAGCAGCTTGGGGGCCTCTAGCGTGGTCTACGAGCAGTACTTC	CASSLGASSVVYEQYF	once	-	16	TRBJ2-7	TRBV5-4
TGTGCCAGCAGTTTCTCAGGGGGAGTAGCCTACAATGAGCAGTTCTTC	CASSFSGGVAYNEQFF	once	TRBD1	16	TRBJ2-1	TRBV27
TGTGCCATCAGTACTGTTGGCACCTACGAGCAGTACTTC	CAISTVGTYEQYF	few	-	13	TRBJ2-7	TRBV10-3
TGTGCCAGCAGTTTATATGGTAGCAATCAGCCCCAGCATTTT	CASSLYGSNQPQHF	many	-	14	TRBJ1-5	TRBV27
TGTGCCAGCAGTTTTCAGTCAGTAGAAAAACTGTTTTTT	CASSFQSVEKLFF	once	-	13	TRBJ1-4	TRBV28
TGCAGTGCTCGGCGACAGGGGGCTCTAAGGGAAGCTTTCTTT	CSARRQGALREAFF	many	TRBD1	14	TRBJ1-1	TRBV20-1
TGTGCCATCAGTGACCCCGTCGTTCGCTCCGAGCAGTACTTC	CAISDPVVRSEQYF	few	-	14	TRBJ2-7	TRBV10-3
TGTGCCAGCAGCCCAGGAGGGGGGGATGGCTACACCTTC	CASSPGGGDGYTF	few	-	13	TRBJ1-2	TRBV7-8
TGTGCCAGCAGCGTGACAGGGGTTGAGCAGTTCTTC	CASSVTGVEQFF	many	TRBD1	12	TRBJ2-1	TRBV7-8
TGTGCCAGCAGGCCGGGGATCCAAGAGACCCAGTACTTC	CASRPGIQETQYF	few	-	13	TRBJ2-5	TRBV7-2
TGTGCCAGCAGCCCAGGGGTCTATGGCTACACCTTC	CASSPGVYGYTF	many	-	12	TRBJ1-2	TRBV28
TGTGCCAGCAGCCAAAAGTCGGACTCCACCGTGTACACCTTC	CASSQKSDSTVYTF	-	-	14	TRBJ1-2	TRBV7-9
TGTGCCAGCTCACCGACCGGGACTAGCTCCTACGAGCAGTACTTC	CASSPTGTSSYEQYF	-	TRBD2	15	TRBJ2-7	TRBV18
TGTGCCAGCAGCTTTAACAAGGCGGCAGGGGGACGGTCCTACGAGCAGTACTTC	CASSFNKAAGGRSYEQYF	-	TRBD1	18	TRBJ2-7	TRBV7-8
TGTGCCAGCAGCGCCTCCCAGGACAATGAGCAGTTCTTC	CASSASQDNEQFF	few	-	13	TRBJ2-1	TRBV11-2
TGTGCCACCAGTGATCAGACACGGAGCACAGATACGCAGTATTTT	CATSDQTRSTDTQYF	-	-	15	TRBJ2-3	TRBV24-1
TGCGCCAGCAGCCCTAAACTAGCGGACGGGGACACCGGGGAGCTGTTTTTT	CASSPKLADGDTGELFF	many	TRBD2	17	TRBJ2-2	TRBV5-1
TGTGCCACCAGTGATAATGGCAGGGACAGGAGAAGATACAATGAGCAGTTCTTC	CATSDNGRDRRRYNEQFF	few	TRBD1	18	TRBJ2-1	TRBV24-1
TGTGCCAGCAGTCAGCCCTCTGGAAACACCATATATTTT	CASSQPSGNTIYF	many	-	13	TRBJ1-3	TRBV7-6
TGCAGTGCTACACCAAACAGGGTAGTCTACGAGCAGTACTTC	CSATPNRVVYEQYF	-	-	14	TRBJ2-7	TRBV20-1
TGTGCCAGCAGCTTGGGGGACGGCAGCTCCGAGCAGTACTTC	CASSLGDGSSEQYF	few	-	14	TRBJ2-7	TRBV12-3/TRBV12-4
TGTGCCAGCAGCTTTCCCGGGGTGAGCACTGAAGCTTTCTTT	CASSFPGVSTEAFF	few	-	14	TRBJ1-1	TRBV11-2
TGCAGTGCTAGAGATCGGAACGGTCTGGCTGGAAACACCATATATTTT	CSARDRNGLAGNTIYF	many	-	16	TRBJ1-3	TRBV20-1
TGCAGTGCTGCGACAGGGGGCAACGCGAATCAGCCCCAGCATTTT	CSAATGGNANQPQHF	-	TRBD1	15	TRBJ1-5	TRBV20-1
TGTGCCAGCAGTTCCCTTGCGGGGGGAACCACAGATACGCAGTATTTT	CASSSLAGGTTDTQYF	many	TRBD2	16	TRBJ2-3	TRBV6-5
TGTGCCAGCAGTTTTTGGTCGTTCTGGGGGGAGGGAAGGTCCGGGGAGCTGTTTTTT	CASSFWSFWGEGRSGELFF	many	TRBD2	19	TRBJ2-2	TRBV12-3/TRBV12-4
TGTGCCAGCTCACCACAAACAGGGAAAGATACGCAGTATTTT	CASSPQTGKDTQYF	many	-	14	TRBJ2-3	TRBV18
TGTGCCAGCAGTGGCCTAGCGGGAGAGCAGTACTTC	CASSGLAGEQYF	-	TRBD2	12	TRBJ2-7	TRBV2
TGCGCCAGCAGCTCACCGGGGACAGGGGCTAAGGAAAAACTGTTTTTT	CASSSPGTGAKEKLFF	few	TRBD1	16	TRBJ1-4	TRBV5-1
TGTGCCAGCAGTTTGCAAGCGGTCTACCTTGGGGATACGCAGTATTTT	CASSLQAVYLGDTQYF	-	-	16	TRBJ2-3	TRBV12-3/TRBV12-4
TGTGCCAGCAGGTCCGACAGGGAAACGCGGGAGTTCTTC	CASRSDRETREFF	many	TRBD1	13	TRBJ2-1	TRBV2
TGCGCCAGCAGCTTGGAGACGGGGCTCTATGGCTACACCTTC	CASSLETGLYGYTF	many	-	14	TRBJ1-2	TRBV5-1
TGTGCCAGCACCATACCACCGGGACAGAACTACGAGCAGTACTTC	CASTIPPGQNYEQYF	many	TRBD1	15	TRBJ2-7	TRBV6-1
TGCGCCAGCAGCCAAGGCGGGACAGGGACCTCCGAGCAGTACTTC	CASSQGGTGTSEQYF	-	TRBD1	15	TRBJ2-7	TRBV4-1
TGTGCCACCAGTGATTTGGGGGAATCGGGGGCCAACGTCCTGACTTTC	CATSDLGESGANVLTF	few	-	16	TRBJ2-6	TRBV24-1
TGCGCCAGCAGCCACGGGATTACCTCAGCCAAAAACATTCAGTACTTC	CASSHGITSAKNIQYF	many	-	16	TRBJ2-4	TRBV5-1